Listed here are 23 T cell receptor beta chains from one sample, sequenced in a study of cytomegalovirus exposure and HLA in healthy donors. This PCR relied on a set of 60 Vbeta primers and 13 Jbeta primers. Libraries were prepared by immunoSEQ multiplex PCR; TCRdb keeps only in-frame clonotypes and omits some of them. The table records 170,000 or so clones, 77% of them present only once. Sequenced input: PBMCs. The receptors stem from a woman in her sixties or seventies in good health and CMV-seropositive.

The table lists this clone with a count of one. J is TRBJ2-1 and V is TRBV2; 11 bases match TRBD2. Per germline, CDR1 SNHLY and CDR2 FYNNEI. With V trimmed by 4 bases and J by 10 bases, 6 bases remained unmatched. CDR3 length: 14 residues. As DNA, the CDR3 is TGTGCCAGCAGTGTGGGGCTAGCGGGGGGCGAGCAGTTCTTC. It encodes CASSVGLAGGEQFF.

The gene calls are TRBV5-1 and TRBJ1-1, with TRBD1 matching over 11 bases. With 3 bases clipped from V and 4 bases from J, the junction kept 2 bases outside the gene matches. The CDR3 is 14 residues long. Germline V gene lookup returns CDR1 SGHRS and CDR2 YFSETQ. CDR3 sequence (DNA): TGCGCCAGCAGCTCGGGACAGGGGGGCACTGAAGCTTTCTTT. It translates to CASSSGQGGTEAFF.

Concerning this clone: The junction departs from the called germline gene at one end, perhaps through a read error. The gene calls are TRBV27 and TRBJ2-4, with TRBD2 matching 11 bases. Germline V CDR1 and CDR2: MNHEY, SMNVEV (reference sequence). This CDR3 has 18 residues. Here the CDR3 DNA reads TGTGCCAGCAGTTTAAGGCGACTAGCGGGAATCAAGAGAAACAGTCAGTACTTC. It encodes CASSLRRLAGIKRNSQYF.

The V call is TRBV28, the J call TRBJ2-6; the match to TRBD2 covers 8 bases. Per the germline V gene, CDR1 is MDHEN and CDR2 is SYDVKM. After removal of 1 base from V and 3 bases from J, the junction contained 11 bases not matched to a gene. This CDR3 has 19 residues. The CDR3 bases are TGTGCCAGCAGTTTATTCCAAGCGGGGGTTTCAGGTGGGGCCAACGTCCTGACTTTC. Protein: CASSLFQAGVSGGANVLTF.

This clone turned up a few times. V usage is TRBV9 and J usage is TRBJ1-1; tentative D call: TRBD1 (6 bases). The V and J ends lost 2 bases and 0 bases respectively, with 8 bases between them. The CDR3 length is 14 residues. CDR1 is SGDLS, CDR2 YYNGEE, per germline. In DNA, the CDR3 is TGTGCCAGCAGCGTCGGACAGATGAACACTGAAGCTTTCTTT. Amino acids: CASSVGQMNTEAFF.

The rearrangement links TRBV2 to TRBJ1-3; a possible D gene is TRBD1 (6 bases). CDR3 length equals 15 residues. Looked up from germline, CDR1 is SNHLY and CDR2 is FYNNEI. Trimming shortened V by 6 bases and J by 1 base, and 13 bases separated the two germline ends. The CDR3 nucleotides read TGTGCCAGCAGAAAGGACAGCCCTTCTGGAAACACCATATATTTT. It translates to CASRKDSPSGNTIYF. Together with reference TRBV2 and TRBJ1-3, the CDR3 gives the full variable domain: EPEVTQTPSHQVTQMGQEVILRCVPISNHLYFYWYRQILGQKVEFLVSFYNNEISEKSEIFDDQFSVERPDGSNFTLKIRSTKLEDSAMYFCASRKDSPSGNTIYFGEGSWLTVV.

V gene TRBV2 combines with J gene TRBJ2-3, with D perhaps TRBD1 (5 bases). From germline, CDR1 is SNHLY and CDR2 FYNNEI. V lost 4 bases to trimming and J lost 2 bases, with 7 bases between them. The CDR3 length is 13 residues. The CDR3 reads CASSGTFTDTQYF. The CDR3 DNA follows: TGTGCCAGCAGTGGGACATTCACAGATACGCAGTATTTT.

With regard to this clone: The junction and the germline gene differ at one end; a read error may be behind it. V gene TRBV5-1 combines with J gene TRBJ2-6; D is possibly TRBD1 (5 bases). The germline V gene has CDR1 SGHRS and CDR2 YFSETQ. This CDR3 is built from 16 residues. CDR3 protein: CASSLAARSGANGLTF. The CDR3 DNA follows: TGCGCCAGCAGCTTGGCCGCTAGATCTGGGGCCAACGGCCTGACTTTC.

V gene TRBV4-1 combines with J gene TRBJ2-2; 13 bases map to TRBD2. CDR1 is MGHRA and CDR2 is YSYEKL in the germline V gene. Trimming cost V 6 bases and J 2 bases; bases outside gene matches: 0. The CDR3 sequence is 15 residues long. The CDR3 bases are TGCGCCAGCAGGGGACTAGCGGGAAACACCGGGGAGCTGTTTTTT. Its protein product is CASRGLAGNTGELFF.

J is TRBJ2-7 and V is TRBV5-6; TRBD1 matches at 7 bases. With V trimmed by 1 base and J by 1 base, 5 bases remained unmatched. CDR1 and CDR2 (germline): SGHDT, YYEEEE. This CDR3 has 15 amino acids. The CDR3 loop is CASSLLRTGSYEQYF. DNA for the CDR3: TGTGCCAGCAGCTTGCTTCGGACAGGATCCTACGAGCAGTACTTC.

This chain's CDR3 is CAWSVLRGWSYNEQFF. DNA for the CDR3: TGTGCCTGGAGTGTACTCAGGGGATGGTCCTACAATGAGCAGTTCTTC. V is TRBV30 and J is TRBJ2-1; the D gene is possibly TRBD1 (6 bases). Looked up from germline, CDR1 is GTSNPN and CDR2 is SVGIG (reference sequence). The CDR3 extends over 16 amino acids. V lost 0 bases and J 1 base, leaving 13 bases between the germline ends.

The gene calls are TRBV4-3 and TRBJ1-5; D gene unclear. The CDR3 is 13 residues long. V lost 0 bases and J lost 6, with 6 bases in between. Germline CDR1 and CDR2: LGHNA and YSLEER. CDR3 sequence: CASSQDSSQPQHF. CDR3 coding DNA: TGCGCCAGCAGCCAAGACTCGAGTCAGCCCCAGCATTTT.

Written as DNA, the CDR3 is TGCGCCAGCAGCTTGCTCAATCGGGGGGGCGCCGAGCAGTACTTC. Translated: CASSLLNRGGAEQYF. The genes are TRBV5-1 and TRBJ2-7, with TRBD2 matching 8 bases. CDR3 length equals 15 residues. V shed 1 base, J shed 6 bases, and the junction held 9 bases outside the gene matches. The germline V gene has CDR1 SGHRS and CDR2 YFSETQ.

V is TRBV2 and J is TRBJ1-4; 9 positions match TRBD1. The CDR3 length is 14 residues. Trimming took 5 bases from V and 8 from J; bases not matched to a gene: 6. Germline values: CDR1 SNHLY, CDR2 FYNNEI. The DNA for the CDR3 is TGTGCCAGCAGTACCGGGACAGGGATCGAAAAACTGTTTTTT. Translating it yields CASSTGTGIEKLFF.

The chain is built from TRBV19 and TRBJ1-2; 9 bases line up with TRBD1. CDR3 length equals 14 residues. After removal of 7 bases from V and 5 bases from J, the junction contained 8 bases not matched to a gene. The germline V gene encodes CDR1 LNHDA and CDR2 SQIVND (reference sequence). The CDR3 here is CASKPTGQGYGYTF. CDR3 in DNA: TGTGCCAGTAAACCAACGGGACAGGGATATGGCTACACCTTC.

As to this clone: At the DNA level, this CDR3 is encoded by other sequences in the same sample as well. V gene TRBV30 combines with J gene TRBJ2-3, with TRBD2 matching 10 bases. V lost 8 bases, J lost 10 bases, and 15 bases stayed unmatched. The CDR3 covers 14 residues. The germline V gene encodes CDR1 GTSNPN and CDR2 SVGIG (reference sequence). CDR3 bases: TGTGCCGGGGCCACTAGCGGGGCCCCCGGGGCGCAGTATTTT. This encodes CAGATSGAPGAQYF.

This clone was detected a few times. This chain connects TRBV19 to TRBJ1-1; D ambiguous. The CDR3 loop spans 13 amino acids. The germline V gene encodes CDR1 LNHDA and CDR2 SQIVND (reference sequence). V dropped 3 bases and J dropped 3 bases, with 8 bases sitting between them. CDR3 region: CASSIRSDTEAFF. In DNA form, the CDR3 reads TGTGCCAGTAGTATTAGGAGTGACACTGAAGCTTTCTTT.

The rearrangement links TRBV5-1 to TRBJ2-2, with TRBD2 matching 12 bases. V was pared by 2 bases and J by 0 bases, with 11 bases of the junction left unmatched. The germline gives CDR1 SGHRS, CDR2 YFSETQ. The CDR3 covers 20 residues. CDR3 sequence: CASSFRGLAGSYANTGELFF. The CDR3 DNA is TGCGCCAGCAGCTTCCGTGGACTAGCGGGATCCTACGCGAACACCGGGGAGCTGTTTTTT.

The chain employs TRBV6-1 and TRBJ2-2, with D tentatively TRBD2 (5 bases). This CDR3 comprises 15 residues. CDR1 is MNHNS, CDR2 SASEGT, per germline. V shed 11 bases and J shed 0 bases, with 16 bases lying between them. This CDR3 reads CAGGLSGTNTGELFF. CDR3 nucleotides: TGTGCCGGAGGTCTTTCCGGGACGAACACCGGGGAGCTGTTTTTT.

In this sample, this clone turned up many times. The V call is TRBV21-1, the J call TRBJ2-3; the table gives TRBD2 as D, unverified against the DNA. TRBV21-1 is a known pseudogene. The CDR3 runs 16 residues. The CDR3 nucleotides read TGTGCCAGGATTCCCCTCGAGCCTCGAGGCACAGATACGCAGTATTTT. This gives the protein CARIPLEPRGTDTQYF.

This clone showed up just a few times. This chain connects TRBV21-1 to TRBJ1-1; no DNA check was done on the table's D call, TRBD1. TRBV21-1 has pseudogene status. The CDR3 has 18 residues. The CDR3 sequence is CASSKARRGRRMNTEAFF. The CDR3 coding sequence is TGTGCCAGCAGCAAAGCGCGTAGGGGGCGCAGGATGAACACTGAAGCTTTCTTT.

V and J are TRBV5-8 and TRBJ1-5, with a tentative D call TRBD1 (5 bases). Germline V lookup: CDR1 SGHTS, CDR2 YDEGEE. The V end was cut by 4 bases, the J end by 0 bases, with 14 bases between. This CDR3 contains 16 residues. The CDR3 nucleotides are TGTGCCAGCAGCCCCGGGACTACTTTTAGCAATCAGCCCCAGCATTTT. Translation gives CASSPGTTFSNQPQHF.

The chain has TRBV7-2 and TRBJ1-2, with D possibly being TRBD1 (5 bases). Germline V gene data show CDR1 as SGHTA and CDR2 as FQGNSA. This CDR3 has 14 residues. Trimming cost V 4 bases and J 1 base, with 10 bases left between them. The CDR3 coding sequence is TGTGCCAGCAGCTACGACAGTAATAACTATGGCTACACCTTC. Protein product: CASSYDSNNYGYTF.